The 23 T cell receptor beta chains below come from one sample, sequenced in a study of blood T cell repertoires in COVID-19. TCRdb keeps only in-frame clones here, not all; method: immunoSEQ multiplex PCR. The data show roughly 290,000 clones, with around 89% seen just once and around 0.84% held by the top ten. Sequenced material: peripheral blood. The origin of the receptors is a man younger than 40 with acute or convalescent COVID-19.

The chain couples TRBV5-1 to TRBJ2-7, with D tentatively TRBD2 (6 bases). V lost 0 bases to trimming and J lost 2 bases, with 12 bases between them. Germline V lookup: CDR1 SGHRS, CDR2 YFSETQ. The CDR3 sequence is 15 residues long. CDR3 DNA: TGCGCCAGCAGCTTGGCCGCGGGGTCCCCCTACGAGCAGTACTTC. This encodes CASSLAAGSPYEQYF.

This chain joins TRBV28 and TRBJ1-3; D remains ambiguous. V dropped 3 bases and J dropped 0 bases, with 9 bases sitting between them. This CDR3 comprises 15 residues. In germline, CDR1 is MDHEN, CDR2 SYDVKM. The CDR3 DNA is TGTGCCAGCAGTTTTCCGATTAGCTCTGGAAACACCATATATTTT. It codes for CASSFPISSGNTIYF.

This chain links TRBV29-1 with TRBJ2-7, with TRBD1 matching over 8 bases. The CDR3 totals 13 residues. CDR1 and CDR2 (germline): SQVTM, ANQGSEA. V lost 6 bases, J lost 2 bases, and 6 bases stayed unmatched. Here the CDR3 DNA reads TGCAGCGTCAACCGGGGACAGGCCTACGAGCAGTACTTC. This encodes CSVNRGQAYEQYF.

The rearrangement joins TRBV11-3 to TRBJ2-1; possibly TRBD2 for D (6 bases). The germline CDR1 and CDR2 sequences are SGHNT and YENEEA. V dropped 1 base and J dropped 5 bases, with 9 bases sitting between them. The CDR3 extends over 14 amino acids. CDR3 sequence (DNA): TGTGCCAGCAGCTTAGCAGGCGGGAACAATGAGCAGTTCTTC. This gives the protein CASSLAGGNNEQFF.

This chain joins TRBV5-4 and TRBJ2-1; 7 nucleotides align to TRBD2. Trimming cost V 4 bases and J 9 bases; bases outside gene matches: 7. Germline V gives CDR1 SGHNT, CDR2 YYREEE (reference sequence). The CDR3 extends over 13 amino acids. DNA for the CDR3: TGTGCCAGCAGCCAGCGGGAAAAGGTTGAGCAGTTCTTC. Protein sequence: CASSQREKVEQFF.

V gene TRBV5-1 combines with J gene TRBJ1-2; D is ambiguous. CDR3 length: 12 amino acids. V dropped 0 bases and J dropped 12 bases, with 12 bases sitting between them. Germline CDR1 SGHRS, CDR2 YFSETQ. The CDR3 here is CASSLETGVNTF. In DNA form, the CDR3 reads TGCGCCAGCAGCTTGGAAACCGGTGTTAACACCTTC.

The V gene is TRBV5-1, the J gene TRBJ1-3; TRBD1 aligns across 7 bases. Germline CDR1 SGHRS, CDR2 YFSETQ. V lost 3 bases to trimming and J lost 0 bases; unmatched junction nucleotides: 3. This CDR3 contains 15 residues. The CDR3 region has the DNA TGCGCCAGCAGCTCGACAGGGATCTCTGGAAACACCATATATTTT. It specifies CASSSTGISGNTIYF.

This chain joins TRBV12-3 or TRBV12-4 and TRBJ2-7; 7 nucleotides match TRBD1. This CDR3 is 13 amino acids long. V dropped 6 bases and J dropped 2; count of bases not matched to a gene: 4. CDR3 in amino acids: CASSPGTAYEQYF. For the CDR3, the DNA is TGTGCCAGCAGCCCCGGGACAGCCTACGAGCAGTACTTC.

The rearrangement joins TRBV7-3 to TRBJ2-1, with D uncertain. This CDR3 comprises 15 residues. CDR1 and CDR2 from the germline V gene are SGHTA and FQGTGA. V was cut by 3 bases and J by 1 base, with 10 bases left in between. The CDR3 is CASSFNSGSYNEQFF. In nucleotides, the CDR3 is TGTGCCAGCAGCTTCAACTCCGGGTCCTACAATGAGCAGTTCTTC.

The chain recombines TRBV3-1 (or the pseudogene TRBV3-2) with TRBJ2-2, with 9 bases fitting TRBD1. Trimming took 2 bases from V and 6 from J; bases not matched to a gene: 7. The germline gives CDR1 LGHDT, CDR2 YNNKEL (reference sequence). The CDR3 extends over 16 amino acids. CDR3 nucleotide sequence: TGTGCCAGCAGCCAACAAGGGACAGGGTATCCCGGGGAGCTGTTTTTT. This encodes CASSQQGTGYPGELFF.

The gene calls are TRBV28 and TRBJ1-6; D is ambiguous. CDR3 size: 16 residues. Germline V CDR1 and CDR2: MDHEN, SYDVKM. V lost 5 bases and J 0 bases, leaving 11 bases between the germline ends. The CDR3 region is CASSPDGVSYNSPLHF. DNA for the CDR3: TGTGCCAGCAGTCCGGACGGGGTCTCCTATAATTCACCCCTCCACTTT.

This sequence joins TRBV24-1 and TRBJ2-1; 14 nucleotides agree with TRBD2. CDR3 length: 18 residues. With V trimmed by 4 bases and J by 5 bases, 9 bases remained unmatched. The germline V gene encodes CDR1 KGHDR and CDR2 SFDVKD. CDR3 nucleotides: TGTGCCACCAGTGAGCAAGGACTAGCGGGAGGCCAACACAATGAGCAGTTCTTC. Translated: CATSEQGLAGGQHNEQFF.

Turning to this clone: Other DNA sequences of this sample code for an identical CDR3. The genes are TRBV9 and TRBJ1-5; D is undetermined. This CDR3 is built from 15 residues. Germline V gene lookup returns CDR1 SGDLS and CDR2 YYNGEE. Trimming removed 0 bases from V and 1 base from J, with 8 bases in between. The CDR3 DNA is TGTGCCAGCAGCGTAGGTTCGGGAAGCAATCAGCCCCAGCATTTT. It yields the protein CASSVGSGSNQPQHF.

To note about this clone: This sample includes further DNA sequences coding for the same CDR3. The CDR3 DNA follows: TGTGCCAGCTCACCAACAGGGGCTGGGAATCAGCCCCAGCATTTT. It codes for CASSPTGAGNQPQHF. The V gene is TRBV18, the J gene TRBJ1-5; 7 bases are a match to TRBD1. This CDR3 spans 15 amino acids. Germline V gene sequence: CDR1 KGHSH, CDR2 LQKENI. The V gene end was trimmed by 2 bases and the J gene end by 4 bases; junction bases not matched to a gene: 5.

The genes are TRBV19 and TRBJ1-6; 9 bases fit TRBD1. CDR3 length equals 16 residues. The junction had 10 bases not matched to a gene; V was cut back by 6 bases and J by 7 bases. Germline V gene data show CDR1 as LNHDA and CDR2 as SQIVND (reference sequence). CDR3: CASRAPGTGRNSPLHF. The CDR3 coding sequence is TGTGCCAGTAGGGCCCCCGGGACAGGGAGGAATTCACCCCTCCACTTT.

The rearrangement joins TRBV19 to TRBJ2-6; the D gene is possibly TRBD2 (5 bases). CDR1 is LNHDA and CDR2 is SQIVND in the germline V gene (reference sequence). V gave up 4 bases and J gave up 0 bases, with 10 bases separating them. The CDR3 loop spans 16 amino acids. The CDR3 is CASSTGESSGANVLTF. CDR3 DNA: TGTGCCAGTAGTACCGGGGAAAGCTCTGGGGCCAACGTCCTGACTTTC.

The rearrangement uses TRBV29-1 and TRBJ2-3, with 9 bases matching TRBD2. From germline, CDR1 is SQVTM and CDR2 ANQGSEA. CDR3 length: 16 residues. V trimming: 7 bases; J trimming: 4 bases; junction bases outside the gene matches: 15. As DNA, the CDR3 is TGCAGCGCCATTCGGGGCTCTAGCGGGATTTCAGATACGCAGTATTTT. Its translation: CSAIRGSSGISDTQYF.

The genes are TRBV10-1 and TRBJ2-2, with a weak D call TRBD1 (6 bases). The germline V gene encodes CDR1 WNHNN and CDR2 SYGVQD (reference sequence). V lost 6 bases to trimming and J lost 5 bases, with 13 bases between them. This CDR3 is built from 14 residues. For the CDR3, the DNA is TGCGCCAGCAGCCGGGACAAGCGGACCGGGGAGCTGTTTTTT. It specifies CASSRDKRTGELFF.

The gene calls are TRBV19 and TRBJ2-6; D is possibly TRBD1 (5 bases). The V gene lost 3 bases and the J gene lost 0 bases, with 9 bases spanning the gap. The CDR3 length is 16 residues. Germline CDR1 LNHDA, CDR2 SQIVND (reference sequence). CDR3 in amino acids: CASSIDSASGANVLTF. The DNA for the CDR3 is TGTGCCAGTAGTATCGACAGCGCCTCTGGGGCCAACGTCCTGACTTTC.

The CDR3 sequence is CASSLVGSTGELFF. In nucleotides, the CDR3 is TGTGCCAGCAGCTTAGTGGGGAGCACCGGGGAGCTGTTTTTT. V is TRBV7-3 and J is TRBJ2-2; D is perhaps TRBD2 (5 bases). V lost 2 bases to trimming and J lost 4 bases, with 8 bases between them. The CDR3 is made up of 14 amino acids. Germline V gene lookup returns CDR1 SGHTA and CDR2 FQGTGA.

For the CDR3, the DNA is TGTGCCAGCAGTTCCCCGGGGAAAGGGACAACTAATGAAAAACTGTTTTTT. Amino acids: CASSSPGKGTTNEKLFF. The chain carries TRBV28 and TRBJ1-4; D is uncertain. The CDR3 is made up of 17 amino acids. V gave up 4 bases and J gave up 0 bases, with 15 bases separating them. Per germline, CDR1 MDHEN and CDR2 SYDVKM.

The genes are TRBV7-2 and TRBJ2-7; 7 bases line up with TRBD1. CDR3 length equals 13 residues. J lost 3 bases, V lost 3 bases, and 2 bases had no gene match. Looked up from germline, CDR1 is SGHTA and CDR2 is FQGNSA. The CDR3 sequence is CASSFNRGYEQYF. CDR3 sequence (DNA): TGTGCCAGCAGCTTTAACAGGGGCTACGAGCAGTACTTC.

The J gene is TRBJ2-1, the V gene TRBV10-3; 8 bases are a match to TRBD1. V shed 3 bases, J shed 5 bases, and the junction held 9 bases outside the gene matches. Germline V gene sequence: CDR1 ENHRY, CDR2 SYGVKD. This CDR3 contains 16 residues. The CDR3 nucleotides are TGTGCCATCAGTGAAGGACAGGGAGTAATGGACAATGAGCAGTTCTTC. Protein: CAISEGQGVMDNEQFF.